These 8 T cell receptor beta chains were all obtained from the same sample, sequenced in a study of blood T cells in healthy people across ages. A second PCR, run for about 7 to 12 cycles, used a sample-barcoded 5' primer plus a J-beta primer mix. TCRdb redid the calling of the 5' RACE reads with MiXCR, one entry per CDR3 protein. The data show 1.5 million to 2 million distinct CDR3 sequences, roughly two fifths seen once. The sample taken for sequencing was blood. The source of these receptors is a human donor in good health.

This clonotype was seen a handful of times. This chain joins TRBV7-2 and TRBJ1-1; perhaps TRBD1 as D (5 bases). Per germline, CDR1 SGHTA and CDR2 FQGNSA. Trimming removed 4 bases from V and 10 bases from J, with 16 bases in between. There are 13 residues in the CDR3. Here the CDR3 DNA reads TGTGCCAGCAGCTCCCAAAGGACGGGGGGAGCTTTCTTT. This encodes CASSSQRTGGAFF.

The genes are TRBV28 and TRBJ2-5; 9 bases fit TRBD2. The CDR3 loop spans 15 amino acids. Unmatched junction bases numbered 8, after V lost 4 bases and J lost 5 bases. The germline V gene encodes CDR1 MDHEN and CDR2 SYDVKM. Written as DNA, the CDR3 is TGTGCCAGCAGTTCTGGCGGGGGGGCCGTGGAGACCCAGTACTTC. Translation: CASSSGGGAVETQYF.

The CDR3 coding sequence is TGTGCCACCAGCAGAGAGAATGAAAAACTGTTTTTT. Translation gives CATSRENEKLFF. The rearrangement joins TRBV15 to TRBJ1-4, with D uncertain. This CDR3 has 12 amino acids. The V gene's germline CDR1 is LNHNV and CDR2 YYDKDF (reference sequence). V lost 0 bases and J 5 bases, leaving 1 base between the germline ends.

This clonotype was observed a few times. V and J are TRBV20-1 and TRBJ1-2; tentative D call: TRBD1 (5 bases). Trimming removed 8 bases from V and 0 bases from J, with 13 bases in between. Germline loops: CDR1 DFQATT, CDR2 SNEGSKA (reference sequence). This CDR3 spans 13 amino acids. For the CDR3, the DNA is TGCAGTCCTACCGGGACGGCTAACTATGGCTACACCTTC. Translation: CSPTGTANYGYTF.

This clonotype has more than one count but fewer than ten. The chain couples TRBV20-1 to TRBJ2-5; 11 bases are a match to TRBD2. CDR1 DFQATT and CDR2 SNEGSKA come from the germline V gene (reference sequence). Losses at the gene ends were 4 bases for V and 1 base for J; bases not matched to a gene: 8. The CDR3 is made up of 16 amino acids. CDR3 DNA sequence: TGCAGTGCTACAACCTCTAGCGGGGGGCTCCAAGAGACCCAGTACTTC. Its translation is CSATTSSGGLQETQYF.

The DNA for the CDR3 is TGTGCCAGCAGCCAGGGGGATAAAACTGAAGCTTTCTTT. Amino acids: CASSQGDKTEAFF. The V gene is TRBV27, the J gene TRBJ1-1; 7 nucleotides match TRBD1. V shed 6 bases and J 5 bases; nucleotides not matched to a gene: 6. Per the germline V gene, CDR1 is MNHEY and CDR2 is SMNVEV (reference sequence). This CDR3 comprises 13 residues.

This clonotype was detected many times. The CDR3 spells CASSSSGGAADTQYF. CDR3 in DNA: TGTGCCAGCAGCTCTAGCGGGGGGGCCGCAGATACGCAGTATTTT. The chain carries TRBV7-3 and TRBJ2-3, with 12 bases matching TRBD2. CDR3 size: 15 residues. Germline V lookup: CDR1 SGHTA, CDR2 FQGTGA. V lost 4 bases and J lost 4; bases outside the gene matches: 3.

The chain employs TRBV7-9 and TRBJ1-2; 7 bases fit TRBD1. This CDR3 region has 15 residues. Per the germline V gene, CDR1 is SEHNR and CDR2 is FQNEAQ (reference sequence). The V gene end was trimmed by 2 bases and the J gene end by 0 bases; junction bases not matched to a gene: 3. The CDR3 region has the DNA TGTGCCAGCAGCTTATCAGGGGGTCCTAACTATGGCTACACCTTC. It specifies CASSLSGGPNYGYTF. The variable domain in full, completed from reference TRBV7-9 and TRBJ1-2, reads DTGVSQNPRHKITKRGQNVTFRCDPISEHNRLYWYRQTLGQGPEFLTYFQNEAQLEKSRLLSDRFSAERPKGSFSTLEIQRTEQGDSAMYLCASSLSGGPNYGYTFGSGTRLTVV.